This TCR beta chain stems from a study of cytomegalovirus exposure and HLA in healthy donors. The study's findings and limits: Accurate prediction of most subjects' HLA-A and HLA-B alleles from TCR beta sequences was reported.

On this clone itself: Its target is not known.

From germline, CDR1 is SGHTA and CDR2 FQGTGA. The CDR3 runs to 16 residues. Trimming took 5 bases from V and 0 from J, leaving 17 bases between them. Amplification used 60 Vbeta primers and 13 Jbeta primers. Here immunoSEQ multiplex PCR was the method, and the copy in TCRdb shows in-frame clones only, minus some. The table lists nearly 200,000 clones, more than 75% of them singletons. The chain joins TRBV7-3 to TRBJ2-7, with D perhaps TRBD2 (5 bases). The clonotype originates from a male donor in good health and CMV-seropositive. Source material: PBMCs. The CDR3, as DNA: TGTGCCAGCAGCCTGAACGGGGTAGAAGGCTCCTACGAGCAGTACTTC. It specifies CASSLNGVEGSYEQYF.